The 9 T cell receptor beta chains given below trace back to one sample, sequenced in a study of technical replicates of blood from a few donors. The assay was immunoSEQ multiplex PCR, and TCRdb's table has in-frame clones only and misses some. The profile shows some 87,000 clones, about 97% of them singletons. The sequencing sample was made of T cells isolated from PBMCs. These receptors originate from a human donor in good health.

This chain uses TRBV4-1 with TRBJ2-2; a possible D gene is TRBD2 (6 bases). Trimming removed 1 base from V and 4 bases from J, with 10 bases in between. This CDR3 has 15 residues. The germline V gene encodes CDR1 MGHRA and CDR2 YSYEKL. Here the CDR3 reads CASSQGGGRTGELFF. For the CDR3, the DNA is TGCGCCAGCAGCCAAGGGGGAGGACGCACCGGGGAGCTGTTTTTT.

This chain links TRBV10-1 with TRBJ2-2; 14 positions agree with TRBD2. The CDR3 runs to 19 residues. The junction had 7 bases not matched to a gene; V was cut back by 0 bases and J by 4 bases. Germline CDR1 is WNHNN and CDR2 is SYGVQD (reference sequence). CDR3 in amino acids: CASSESNPGLAGVTGELFF. In DNA, the CDR3 is TGCGCCAGCAGTGAGTCGAATCCGGGACTAGCGGGAGTCACCGGGGAGCTGTTTTTT.

The rearrangement uses TRBV27 and TRBJ1-1; the match to TRBD1 covers 10 bases. Germline assignment: CDR1 MNHEY and CDR2 SMNVEV (reference sequence). The V and J ends lost 4 bases and 5 bases, in that order; junction bases with no gene match: 10. The CDR3 is 16 residues long. The chain's CDR3 is CASSSGQGVGKTEAFF. The CDR3 coding sequence is TGTGCCAGCAGTTCCGGACAGGGGGTAGGGAAGACTGAAGCTTTCTTT.

The chain links TRBV11-2 to TRBJ2-1; 10 positions agree with TRBD2. Germline V gives CDR1 SGHAT, CDR2 FQNNGV. J gave up 4 bases and V 5 bases, and 5 bases lay outside the gene matches. The CDR3 is 15 amino acids. The CDR3 DNA reads TGTGCCAGCAGCCTTAGGACTAGCGGTTACAATGAGCAGTTCTTC. Residues: CASSLRTSGYNEQFF. Complete variable domain (other parts from reference TRBV11-2 and TRBJ2-1): EAGVAQSPRYKIIEKRQSVAFWCNPISGHATLYWYQQILGQGPKLLIQFQNNGVVDDSQLPKDRFSAERLKGVDSTLKIQPAKLEDSAVYLCASSLRTSGYNEQFFGPGTRLTVL.

The rearrangement uses TRBV27 and TRBJ2-1; 10 bases map to TRBD2. The CDR3 is 16 amino acids. Germline V gene lookup returns CDR1 MNHEY and CDR2 SMNVEV (reference sequence). V lost 3 bases, J lost 0 bases, and 2 bases stayed unmatched. The CDR3 DNA sequence: TGTGCCAGCAGTTTTACTAGCGGGATCTCCTACAATGAGCAGTTCTTC. Protein sequence: CASSFTSGISYNEQFF.

This chain links TRBV9 with TRBJ2-3, with TRBD1 matching 9 bases. Looked up from germline, CDR1 is SGDLS and CDR2 is YYNGEE. The CDR3 spans 17 residues. V shed 0 bases, J shed 3 bases, and the junction held 8 bases outside the gene matches. CDR3 sequence (DNA): TGTGCCAGCAGCGTAGACGGGACAGGGTCGAGAACAGATACGCAGTATTTT. Translated: CASSVDGTGSRTDTQYF.

The DNA of the CDR3 is TGTGCCAGCAGTGAATATTCAGGGGGCTTATCACCCCTCCACTTT. Its translation: CASSEYSGGLSPLHF. The chain uses TRBV25-1 and TRBJ1-6; 8 nucleotides match TRBD1. The V segment lost 0 bases and the J segment 10 bases; nucleotides outside the gene matches: 5. There are 15 residues in the CDR3. Germline CDR1 MGHDK, CDR2 SYGVNS.

The V gene is TRBV11-2, the J gene TRBJ1-1; TRBD1 might be the D (6 bases). CDR3 length equals 14 residues. In germline, CDR1 is SGHAT, CDR2 FQNNGV. Trimming removed 3 bases at V and 6 bases at J, with 14 bases between. The CDR3 region is CASSFGGPEAEAFF. The CDR3 coding sequence is TGTGCCAGCAGCTTCGGGGGGCCCGAAGCTGAAGCTTTCTTT.

This clone was counted a single time. The V gene is TRBV5-1, the J gene TRBJ2-3, with 8 bases fitting TRBD2. J gave up 2 bases and V 6 bases, and 5 bases lay outside the gene matches. Per the germline V gene, CDR1 is SGHRS and CDR2 is YFSETQ. The CDR3 spans 14 residues. The CDR3 nucleotides are TGCGCCAGCAAATTTAGCGGGGCCACAGATACGCAGTATTTT. Its protein product is CASKFSGATDTQYF.